This entry concerns a single TCR beta chain. Produced via immunoSEQ multiplex PCR; TCRdb's table is partial and in-frame only. The sample contains around 75,000 clones, roughly 90% of which appear only once. This sample is part of a study of OX40 agonist ivuxolimab in advanced cancers. Study summary: Three patients, one with hepatocellular carcinoma and two with cutaneous melanoma, achieved partial responses.

Blood samples were obtained at baseline, cycle 4 day 1, and cycle 7 day 1. CDR3 size: 13 residues. CDR1 and CDR2 from the germline V gene are MRHNA and SNTAGT. V lost 6 bases, J lost 4 bases, and 4 bases stayed unmatched. The gene calls are TRBV6-4 and TRBJ2-3; 7 bases fit TRBD1. This TCR was sampled from an adult with an advanced solid tumor such as melanoma, head and neck, liver or kidney cancer. The specimen comprised CD4+ or CD8+ T cells sorted from blood, sampled in a trial of the OX40 agonist ivuxolimab. The CDR3 coding sequence is TGTGCCAGCAGCGCTACAGGGGCAGATACGCAGTATTTT. Residues: CASSATGADTQYF.